Below, 21 T cell receptor beta chains from the same sample are listed, as sequenced in a study of T cell clonotyping in hematopoietic cell transplantation. Libraries were prepared by immunoSEQ multiplex PCR; TCRdb keeps only in-frame clonotypes and omits some of them. The data show around 9,000 clones, approximately 84% seen once. Specimen: PBMCs, collected at the time of graft-versus-host disease after allogeneic stem cell transplant. The receptors derive from a male patient in his sixties or seventies who had an allogeneic stem cell transplant from an unrelated donor, so the T cells may come from the graft donor. Some clones in this sample may be carry-over from other donors' samples.

The chain has TRBV5-4 and TRBJ2-7, with D maybe TRBD2 (5 bases). V dropped 4 bases and J dropped 0 bases, with 11 bases sitting between them. The CDR3 loop spans 14 amino acids. CDR1 SGHNT and CDR2 YYREEE come from the germline V gene (reference sequence). The CDR3 sequence: CASSRGRVSYEQYF. CDR3 sequence (DNA): TGTGCCAGCAGCCGTGGGAGAGTCTCCTACGAGCAGTACTTC.

The chain combines TRBV7-2 with TRBJ2-7; D is perhaps TRBD1 (5 bases). The germline V gene encodes CDR1 SGHTA and CDR2 FQGNSA. Trimming removed 1 base at V and 2 bases at J, with 15 bases between. CDR3 length: 16 amino acids. The chain's CDR3 is CASSLVATEATYEQYF. DNA of the CDR3: TGTGCCAGCAGCTTAGTCGCGACAGAAGCTACCTACGAGCAGTACTTC.

The chain couples TRBV25-1 to TRBJ1-1; TRBD1 matches 8 bases. J gave up 4 bases and V 4 bases, and 8 bases lay outside the gene matches. The germline gives CDR1 MGHDK, CDR2 SYGVNS. The CDR3 has 15 residues. The CDR3 spells CASSGWQGASTEAFF. CDR3 nucleotides: TGTGCCAGCAGTGGGTGGCAGGGGGCGAGCACTGAAGCTTTCTTT.

This chain links TRBV21-1 with TRBJ2-6; TRBD2 reflects the table's D call only, with no check against the DNA. TRBV21-1 is flagged as a pseudogene. This CDR3 has 19 residues. The CDR3 sequence: CASSKVRGGALSGANVLTF. The DNA for the CDR3 is TGTGCCAGCAGCAAAGTAAGGGGAGGCGCCCTCTCTGGGGCCAACGTCCTGACTTTC.

The chain couples TRBV5-8 to TRBJ1-2; TRBD1 matches at 7 bases. The CDR3 runs to 14 residues. In germline, CDR1 is SGHTS, CDR2 YDEGEE. With V trimmed by 3 bases and J by 4 bases, 6 bases remained unmatched. The CDR3 loop reads CASSWDSLFYGYTF. CDR3 coding DNA: TGTGCCAGCAGCTGGGACAGCCTTTTCTATGGCTACACCTTC.

The chain couples TRBV4-3 to TRBJ1-2, with 7 bases aligning to TRBD1. V was pared by 0 bases and J by 4 bases, with 5 bases of the junction left unmatched. CDR1 is LGHNA and CDR2 is YSLEER in the germline V gene. The CDR3 has 15 residues. This CDR3 is CASSQDGSGGYGYTF. The CDR3 DNA reads as TGCGCCAGCAGCCAAGATGGGTCAGGGGGCTATGGCTACACCTTC.

The chain carries TRBV6-5 and TRBJ2-7; either TRBD1 or TRBD2 may fit D (5 bases each). The CDR3 has 14 amino acids. V lost 5 bases to trimming and J lost 3 bases, with 14 bases between them. CDR1 and CDR2 from the germline V gene are MNHEY and SVGAGI. The CDR3 DNA sequence: TGTGCCAGCAGTCAAGGGACGGGGAACTACGAGCAGTACTTC. Residues: CASSQGTGNYEQYF.

On this clone: In the same sample, other DNA sequences code for this CDR3. J is TRBJ2-3 and V is TRBV5-1; a possible D gene is TRBD1 (5 bases). Trimming stripped 3 bases from V and 5 bases from J, with 7 bases between. This CDR3 has 12 amino acids. CDR1 SGHRS and CDR2 YFSETQ come from the germline V gene. As DNA, the CDR3 is TGCGCCAGCAGCTCCCAGGGAGATACGCAGTATTTT. It is translated as CASSSQGDTQYF.

The CDR3: CASSLRTAGFQEKLFF. DNA of the CDR3: TGTGCCAGCAGCTTAAGGACGGCGGGGTTTCAGGAAAAACTGTTTTTT. This sequence joins TRBV7-8 and TRBJ1-4; no clear D gene. The CDR3 length is 16 residues. Germline-derived CDR1 and CDR2 are SGHVS and FQNEAQ. V was shortened by 2 bases and J by 8 bases, with 18 bases between the two germline ends.

The CDR3 is CASSILAGGTDTQYF. Written as DNA, the CDR3 is TGTGCCAGCAGTATTCTAGCGGGGGGTACAGATACGCAGTATTTT. The chain joins TRBV7-2 to TRBJ2-3; 11 positions agree with TRBD2. CDR3 size: 15 residues. In germline, CDR1 is SGHTA, CDR2 FQGNSA. Trimming at V came to 6 bases and at J to 3 bases, leaving 5 bases not matched to a gene.

The rearrangement links TRBV10-3 to TRBJ2-7; a weak D match, TRBD1 (6 bases). The V and J ends lost 2 bases and 2 bases respectively, with 7 bases between them. Per germline, CDR1 ENHRY and CDR2 SYGVKD. This CDR3 has 13 residues. Here the CDR3 DNA reads TGTGCCATCAGTGAGCGACAGGCCTACGAGCAGTACTTC. It specifies CAISERQAYEQYF.

V gene TRBV14 combines with J gene TRBJ2-3, with unresolved D. CDR3 length: 12 amino acids. Trimming cost V 4 bases and J 5 bases, with 7 bases left between them. CDR1 and CDR2 from the germline V gene are SGHDN and FVKESK. The CDR3 spells CASSPLGDTQYF. DNA of the CDR3: TGTGCCAGCAGCCCCCTGGGAGATACGCAGTATTTT.

This clone was seen just once. The chain links TRBV29-1 to TRBJ2-3; D is possibly TRBD1 or TRBD2 (6 bases each). V dropped 4 bases and J dropped 1 base, with 12 bases sitting between them. This CDR3 is 14 amino acids long. Germline V gene lookup returns CDR1 SQVTM and CDR2 ANQGSEA. The CDR3: CSVVRGLGTDTQYF. The CDR3 nucleotides are TGCAGCGTTGTTCGGGGGCTCGGCACAGATACGCAGTATTTT.

V usage is TRBV6-1 and J usage is TRBJ1-6; no firm D call. The germline gives CDR1 MNHNS, CDR2 SASEGT. V lost 3 bases to trimming and J lost 3 bases, with 12 bases between them. The CDR3 is 16 amino acids. CDR3 DNA: TGTGCCAGCAGTGAGCTGGTCGGAGACTATAATTCACCCCTCCACTTT. Translated: CASSELVGDYNSPLHF.

The rearrangement uses TRBV7-9 and TRBJ1-1; D uncertain. Trimming removed 3 bases from V and 5 bases from J, with 10 bases in between. The CDR3 has 13 residues. CDR1 and CDR2 from the germline V gene are SEHNR and FQNEAQ (reference sequence). As DNA, the CDR3 is TGTGCCAGCAGCTTGGGAGCTATGACTGAAGCTTTCTTT. Its translation is CASSLGAMTEAFF.

The J gene is TRBJ2-7, the V gene TRBV10-3; 7 bases map to TRBD1. The germline V gene has CDR1 ENHRY and CDR2 SYGVKD. V dropped 0 bases and J dropped 2; count of bases not matched to a gene: 7. The CDR3 runs 16 residues. The CDR3 reads CAISESADRDAYEQYF. CDR3 in DNA: TGTGCCATCAGTGAGTCGGCTGACAGGGACGCCTACGAGCAGTACTTC.

This chain joins TRBV10-1 and TRBJ1-6, with 9 bases matching TRBD1. Trimming took 2 bases from V and 10 from J; bases not matched to a gene: 12. The germline gives CDR1 WNHNN, CDR2 SYGVQD (reference sequence). The CDR3 consists of 17 residues. CDR3 residues: CASSENRRTGDRSPLHF. The CDR3 region has the DNA TGCGCCAGCAGTGAGAATAGGCGGACAGGGGATAGATCACCCCTCCACTTT.

The chain couples TRBV27 to TRBJ2-1; possible D gene TRBD1, 5 bases. Between the trimmed V and J ends, which lost 4 bases and 4 bases, there was a span of 8 bases. The V gene's germline CDR1 is MNHEY and CDR2 SMNVEV (reference sequence). The CDR3 has 13 amino acids. The CDR3 DNA reads as TGTGCCAGCAGTTACCGACAGTACAATGAGCAGTTCTTC. Translated, it gives CASSYRQYNEQFF.

The V call is TRBV7-2, the J call TRBJ1-2, with D maybe TRBD1 (6 bases). Germline V lookup: CDR1 SGHTA, CDR2 FQGNSA. The length of the CDR3 is 16 residues. Trimming stripped 5 bases from V and 4 bases from J, with 20 bases between. DNA for the CDR3: TGTGCCAGCAGCCCCCGTGGGGGGGCGACAATCTATGGCTACACCTTC. Translation: CASSPRGGATIYGYTF.

V and J are TRBV30 and TRBJ1-6; D gene unclear. Trimming shortened V by 2 bases and J by 5 bases, and 10 bases separated the two germline ends. The CDR3 covers 14 residues. Germline-derived CDR1 and CDR2 are GTSNPN and SVGIG (reference sequence). The CDR3 nucleotides are TGTGCCTGGAGTAGAGGGCAGGATAATTCACCCCTCCACTTT. Translation: CAWSRGQDNSPLHF.

V gene TRBV13 combines with J gene TRBJ2-7; no definite D call. The germline V gene has CDR1 PRHDT and CDR2 FYEKMQ (reference sequence). The CDR3 contains 15 residues. Trimming pared 2 bases from V and 0 bases from J, leaving 11 bases between. In DNA, the CDR3 is TGTGCCAGCAGCTTAATCTCGGAAAGCTCCTACGAGCAGTACTTC. The encoded protein is CASSLISESSYEQYF.